This entry lists 22 T cell receptor beta chains sequenced from one sample in a study of T cell repertoires in cytomegalovirus infection. TCRdb processed the reads anew with MiXCR; each CDR3 protein has one entry. The data contain about 450,000 distinct CDR3 sequences, about a third of them singletons. Sequencing input: PBMCs. These receptors all come from a human donor in good health (CMV status not recorded). Some clones in this sample may be carry-over from other donors' samples.

The chain has TRBV6-2 or TRBV6-3 and TRBJ1-1, with TRBD1 matching 8 bases. The junction had 4 bases not matched to a gene; V was cut back by 6 bases and J by 7 bases. From germline, CDR1 is MNHEY and CDR2 SVGEGT. The CDR3 runs to 12 residues. CDR3 coding DNA: TGTGCCAGCAGCTTGACAGGGGTTGAAGCTTTCTTT. Protein sequence: CASSLTGVEAFF.

This clonotype was counted only a few times. CDR3 sequence reads: CASSTSGSYNEQFF. The CDR3 DNA is TGTGCCAGCAGTACTAGCGGGTCCTACAATGAGCAGTTCTTC. The J gene is TRBJ2-1, the V gene TRBV27; 9 bases are shared with TRBD2. CDR3 length: 14 amino acids. CDR1 is MNHEY, CDR2 SMNVEV, per germline (reference sequence). J gave up 1 base and V 5 bases, and 0 bases lay outside the gene matches.

Many counts were recorded for this clonotype. This chain's CDR3 is CASSPGTGGSQPQHF. The DNA of the CDR3 is TGTGCCAGCAGCCCCGGGACAGGGGGCAGTCAGCCCCAGCATTTT. J is TRBJ1-5 and V is TRBV12-3 or TRBV12-4, with TRBD1 matching over 12 bases. The CDR3 sequence is 15 residues long. The junction had 6 bases not matched to a gene; V was cut back by 6 bases and J by 6 bases.

Points on this clonotype: A read error is possible here, since a much larger clone lies one base away. The CDR3 protein is CASSPSGGGVQYF. CDR3 coding DNA: TGTGCCAGCAGCCCAAGCGGGGGAGGTGTGCAGTACTTC. The chain recombines TRBV7-2 with TRBJ2-7; 8 nucleotides line up with TRBD2. The CDR3 has 13 amino acids. The junction had 9 bases not matched to a gene; V was cut back by 5 bases and J by 9 bases. Germline-derived CDR1 and CDR2 are SGHTA and FQGNSA.

This clonotype appeared many times. The chain links TRBV19 to TRBJ1-5, with D unclear. V lost 4 bases and J lost 7, with 14 bases in between. The CDR3 contains 14 residues. The germline CDR1 and CDR2 sequences are LNHDA and SQIVND (reference sequence). The CDR3 DNA sequence: TGTGCCAGTAGTAGGCTTCAGGTCCAGCAGCCCCAGCATTTT. It specifies CASSRLQVQQPQHF.

This clonotype was counted ten times or more. CDR3 DNA: TGTGCCAGCAGCCAAGAAATAGCGGGGAACTCAGATACGCAGTATTTT. It is translated as CASSQEIAGNSDTQYF. V gene TRBV4-2 combines with J gene TRBJ2-3; 8 nucleotides align to TRBD2. With V trimmed by 0 bases and J by 4 bases, 6 bases remained unmatched. Germline CDR1 LGHNA, CDR2 YNFKEQ. The CDR3 length is 16 residues.

This clonotype was counted ten times or more. The V gene is TRBV27, the J gene TRBJ1-1; perhaps TRBD1 as D (6 bases). In germline, CDR1 is MNHEY, CDR2 SMNVEV (reference sequence). The CDR3 loop spans 15 amino acids. V was trimmed by 1 base and J by 0 bases, leaving 9 bases between them. The CDR3 bases are TGTGCCAGCAGTTTATATGCAGGGGTGAACACTGAAGCTTTCTTT. Translated, it gives CASSLYAGVNTEAFF.

Concerning this clonotype itself: The germline gene is not matched at one end of the junction; a read error may be the cause. The chain uses TRBV7-2 and TRBJ2-3; D gene unclear. CDR1 is SGHTA and CDR2 is FQGNSA in the germline V gene. This CDR3 comprises 15 residues. The CDR3 region is CDSSLAYDSTDTHYF. Written as DNA, the CDR3 is TGTGACAGCAGCTTAGCCTATGATAGCACAGATACGCATTATTTT.

V and J are TRBV20-1 and TRBJ2-7; TRBD2 matches 8 bases. The CDR3 sequence is 13 residues long. V shed 2 bases, J shed 0 bases, and the junction held 0 bases outside the gene matches. Germline V gene lookup returns CDR1 DFQATT and CDR2 SNEGSKA (reference sequence). CDR3 DNA: TGCAGTGCTAGACGGGGGGGCTCCTACGAGCAGTACTTC. This sequence encodes CSARRGGSYEQYF.

The chain carries TRBV19 and TRBJ2-7; possibly TRBD1 for D (5 bases). This CDR3 has 14 amino acids. Germline CDR1 reads LNHDA; CDR2 reads SQIVND (reference sequence). V shed 4 bases and J shed 1 base, with 11 bases lying between them. CDR3 loop: CASSTDSFSYEQYF. Written as DNA, the CDR3 is TGTGCCAGTAGTACCGACAGTTTTTCCTACGAGCAGTACTTC. Full variable domain (missing parts from reference TRBV19 and TRBJ2-7): DGGITQSPKYLFRKEGQNVTLSCEQNLNHDAMYWYRQDPGQGLRLIYYSQIVNDFQKGDIAEGYSVSREKKESFPLTVTSAQKNPTAFYLCASSTDSFSYEQYFGPGTRLTVT.

This clonotype was recorded many times. The chain uses TRBV12-3 or TRBV12-4 and TRBJ2-5; the D gene could be TRBD1 or TRBD2 (5 bases each). Trimming cost V 6 bases and J 4 bases, with 12 bases left between them. This CDR3 has 13 amino acids. The CDR3 nucleotides are TGTGCCAGCAGGAGAACGGGACCAGAGACCCAGTACTTC. Amino acids: CASRRTGPETQYF.

DNA for the CDR3: TGTGCGACCCGACCGGTTCTGAACACTGAAGCTTTCTTT. Translated: CATRPVLNTEAFF. The genes are TRBV5-5 and TRBJ1-1; D not certain. Germline CDR1 and CDR2: SGHKS and YYEKEE (reference sequence). The CDR3 loop spans 13 amino acids. The full variable domain, with the rest looked up from reference TRBV5-5 and TRBJ1-1, is DAGVTQSPTHLIKTRGQQVTLRCSPISGHKSVSWYQQVLGQGPQFIFQYYEKEERGRGNFPDRFSARQFPNYSSELNVNALLLGDSALYLCATRPVLNTEAFFGQGTRLTVV.

The chain links TRBV24-1 to TRBJ2-1, with 9 nucleotides matching TRBD1. The germline gives CDR1 KGHDR, CDR2 SFDVKD. This CDR3 spans 15 amino acids. V was clipped by 3 bases and J by 12 bases; unmatched bases: 11. The CDR3 DNA follows: TGTGCCACCAGTGATCCGGGACAGGGTCAGGGTAGGCAGTTCTTC. Amino acids: CATSDPGQGQGRQFF.

This clonotype was recorded a few times. The V call is TRBV28, the J call TRBJ2-2; 8 bases align to TRBD2. Germline CDR1 reads MDHEN; CDR2 reads SYDVKM. V lost 4 bases to trimming and J lost 7 bases; unmatched junction nucleotides: 5. CDR3 size: 14 residues. CDR3 protein: CASSSGGPVGELFF. DNA of the CDR3: TGTGCCAGCAGTTCGGGGGGGCCGGTCGGGGAGCTGTTTTTT.

This clonotype was counted many times. This chain links TRBV7-2 with TRBJ2-3, with D maybe TRBD1 (5 bases). Germline assignment: CDR1 SGHTA and CDR2 FQGNSA. This CDR3 comprises 15 residues. V lost 1 base to trimming and J lost 1 base, with 9 bases between them. The CDR3, as DNA: TGTGCCAGCAGCTTAGTATGGGGCGGCACAGATACGCAGTATTTT. Encoded protein: CASSLVWGGTDTQYF.

This chain links TRBV7-9 with TRBJ1-4; D not resolved. Germline CDR1 and CDR2: SEHNR and FQNEAQ (reference sequence). V was clipped by 4 bases and J by 8 bases, with 11 bases between them. The CDR3 is 13 amino acids. The CDR3 sequence: CASSSMAVEKLFF. The CDR3 DNA follows: TGTGCCAGCAGCTCCATGGCAGTCGAAAAACTGTTTTTT.

V usage is TRBV6-1 and J usage is TRBJ2-7, with 10 bases fitting TRBD1. The V gene end was trimmed by 5 bases and the J gene end by 4 bases; junction bases not matched to a gene: 8. Germline V gene sequence: CDR1 MNHNS, CDR2 SASEGT. The CDR3 consists of 15 residues. DNA for the CDR3: TGTGCCAGCAGTCGGGTGACAGGGGGCGCTTACGAGCAGTACTTC. This sequence encodes CASSRVTGGAYEQYF.

This clonotype was seen repeatedly, ten times or more. The chain combines TRBV12-5 with TRBJ1-1, with 9 bases matching TRBD1. Germline V gives CDR1 LGHNT, CDR2 FRNRAP. V dropped 6 bases and J dropped 0; count of bases not matched to a gene: 11. The CDR3 is made up of 17 amino acids. The CDR3 nucleotides are TGTGCTAGTGGAATTACAGGGGGCAACGGGATGAACACTGAAGCTTTCTTT. Translated, it gives CASGITGGNGMNTEAFF. The full variable domain, rest sourced from reference TRBV12-5 and TRBJ1-1, is DARVTQTPRHKVTEMGQEVTMRCQPILGHNTVFWYRQTMMQGLELLAYFRNRAPLDDSGMPKDRFSAEMPDATLATLKIQPSEPRDSAVYFCASGITGGNGMNTEAFFGQGTRLTVV.

The chain is built from TRBV12-3 or TRBV12-4 and TRBJ2-3; no reliable D call. The CDR3 is made up of 14 amino acids. V gave up 3 bases and J gave up 5 bases, with 12 bases separating them. In DNA, the CDR3 is TGTGCCAGCAGTTTCAGAGGCAGCCAAGATACGCAGTATTTT. Residues: CASSFRGSQDTQYF.

The V call is TRBV20-1, the J call TRBJ2-1; 8 bases map to TRBD1. CDR1 and CDR2 (germline): DFQATT, SNEGSKA (reference sequence). The CDR3 contains 15 residues. J gave up 3 bases and V 6 bases, and 10 bases lay outside the gene matches. The CDR3 is CSAPPRTGSYNEQFF. The CDR3 DNA reads TGCAGTGCCCCCCCCCGGACAGGGAGCTACAATGAGCAGTTCTTC.

With respect to this clonotype: One junction end does not reproduce the germline sequence, and a read error may be involved. This chain connects TRBV6-5 to TRBJ1-2; 7 bases are a match to TRBD1. This CDR3 region has 14 residues. Germline-derived CDR1 and CDR2 are MNHEY and SVGAGI. CDR3 region: CASSRQGSNYGDTF. The CDR3 nucleotides read TGTGCCAGCAGTCGACAGGGATCCAACTATGGCGACACCTTC.

This clonotype was counted between two and nine times. The chain combines TRBV19 with TRBJ1-2, with 12 bases aligning to TRBD1. Germline CDR1 reads LNHDA; CDR2 reads SQIVND (reference sequence). The length of the CDR3 is 13 residues. V was pared by 9 bases and J by 3 bases, with 2 bases of the junction left unmatched. In DNA form, the CDR3 reads TGTGCCAGCGGGACAGGGGGCGACTATGGCTACACCTTC. It encodes CASGTGGDYGYTF. Full variable domain (remainder filled in from reference TRBV19 and TRBJ1-2): DGGITQSPKYLFRKEGQNVTLSCEQNLNHDAMYWYRQDPGQGLRLIYYSQIVNDFQKGDIAEGYSVSREKKESFPLTVTSAQKNPTAFYLCASGTGGDYGYTFGSGTRLTVV.